The 22 T cell receptor beta chains below all came from one sample that was sequenced in a study of CD8 T cells in ankylosing spondylitis. TCRdb reprocessed the 5' RACE reads via MiXCR and lists one record per CDR3 protein. The data contain fewer than 350,000 distinct CDR3 sequences, 9.5% to 13% of them singletons. Sample: blood, either unsorted or a sorted T cell fraction (not recorded which). Receptors were obtained from a female donor with ankylosing spondylitis or in good health (not recorded which).

This clonotype has ten or more counts. V gene TRBV6-2 or TRBV6-3 combines with J gene TRBJ2-1, with 11 positions matching TRBD2. Germline V gene data show CDR1 as MNHEY and CDR2 as SVGEGT. The CDR3 spans 15 residues. V shed 3 bases, J shed 8 bases, and the junction held 6 bases outside the gene matches. This CDR3 is CASSYYQGLADEQFF. CDR3 DNA: TGTGCCAGCAGTTATTATCAGGGACTAGCGGATGAGCAGTTCTTC.

In its sample, this clonotype was seen many times. The chain is built from TRBV5-1 and TRBJ2-3; TRBD1 might be the D (5 bases). Trimming stripped 0 bases from V and 2 bases from J, with 7 bases between. Germline values: CDR1 SGHRS, CDR2 YFSETQ. This CDR3 is built from 14 residues. DNA for the CDR3: TGCGCCAGCAGCTTGGGACAGTTCACAGATACGCAGTATTTT. Its translation is CASSLGQFTDTQYF.

This clonotype appeared many times. CDR3 sequence: CASSLAGSHEQFF. The DNA of the CDR3 is TGTGCCAGCAGCTTAGCCGGGTCCCATGAGCAGTTCTTC. The V and J genes are TRBV11-1 and TRBJ2-1; no clear D. CDR3 size: 13 residues. CDR1 and CDR2 (germline): SGHAT, FQDESV (reference sequence). The V gene lost 0 bases and the J gene lost 8 bases, with 8 bases spanning the gap.

This clonotype was picked up many times. The chain uses TRBV10-3 and TRBJ1-6; D call uncertain. The CDR3 is 15 residues long. V was pared by 0 bases and J by 9 bases, with 12 bases between. CDR1 is ENHRY, CDR2 SYGVKD, per germline. CDR3 bases: TGTGCCATCAGTGAGTCGAATGCGGTTGGTTCACCCCTCCACTTT. It translates to CAISESNAVGSPLHF.

This clonotype was counted ten times or more. This chain uses TRBV27 with TRBJ2-1; no clear D. V lost 0 bases and J 8 bases, leaving 11 bases between the germline ends. CDR1 and CDR2 from the germline V gene are MNHEY and SMNVEV (reference sequence). CDR3 size: 14 residues. The chain's CDR3 is CASSLSGPLDEQFF. CDR3 in DNA: TGTGCCAGCAGTTTATCGGGCCCATTGGATGAGCAGTTCTTC.

Only a few counts were recorded for this clonotype. The CDR3 DNA follows: TGTGCCAGCAGCCAATCCCTAGGACAGGGGCCCCACAATGAGCAGTTCTTC. It specifies CASSQSLGQGPHNEQFF. J is TRBJ2-1 and V is TRBV3-1; TRBD1 matches 9 bases. Looked up from germline, CDR1 is LGHDT and CDR2 is YNNKEL (reference sequence). The CDR3 is 17 residues long. Losses at the gene ends were 2 bases for V and 5 bases for J; bases not matched to a gene: 10.

This clonotype came up many times. The CDR3 DNA is TGTGCCAGCAGCCAATTGGAGGTTTTAGAGCAGTACTTC. Its protein is CASSQLEVLEQYF. The J gene is TRBJ2-7, the V gene TRBV3-1, with D perhaps TRBD2 (5 bases). The CDR3 loop spans 13 amino acids. V lost 2 bases, J lost 7 bases, and 12 bases lay in between. Germline CDR1 is LGHDT and CDR2 is YNNKEL (reference sequence).

This clonotype was counted ten times or more. The chain has TRBV28 and TRBJ2-2; TRBD1 or TRBD2 may be the D gene (5 bases each). Germline loops: CDR1 MDHEN, CDR2 SYDVKM. The CDR3 totals 16 residues. The germline V and J ends were trimmed by 7 bases and 4 bases, with 19 bases remaining between them. For the CDR3, the DNA is TGTGCCAGCACCTCGACCGGGACCGCGGGCACCGGGGAGCTGTTTTTT. Translated, it gives CASTSTGTAGTGELFF.

In the case of this clonotype: A much larger clone is a single base away; this may be a read error. The rearrangement uses TRBV5-1 and TRBJ1-2; no definite D call. V lost 4 bases, J lost 3 bases, and 22 bases lay in between. The CDR3 is 17 amino acids. Germline V lookup: CDR1 SGHRS, CDR2 YFSETQ. CDR3 sequence: CASSGGSSRKMHYGYTF. The CDR3 nucleotides are TGCGCCAGCAGCGGCGGTAGCTCTAGGAAGATGCACTATGGCTACACCTTC.

This clonotype was counted many times. The chain combines TRBV5-1 with TRBJ2-7; no definite D call. CDR1 SGHRS and CDR2 YFSETQ come from the germline V gene. Trimming removed 4 bases from V and 2 bases from J, with 10 bases in between. CDR3 length: 13 residues. The CDR3 coding sequence is TGCGCCAGCAGCCTAGAGCCTACCTACGAGCAGTACTTC. Translated, it gives CASSLEPTYEQYF.

This clonotype was seen at least ten times. The CDR3 DNA sequence: TGTGCCAGCAGCTTAGTTCCGAGCGGGGGGAACAATGAGCAGTTCTTC. This sequence encodes CASSLVPSGGNNEQFF. This chain uses TRBV7-6 with TRBJ2-1; 9 bases are a match to TRBD2. The germline CDR1 and CDR2 sequences are SGHVS and FNYEAQ. V lost 1 base and J lost 5; bases outside the gene matches: 6. The CDR3 is 16 residues long.

This clonotype has only a few counts. This chain links TRBV5-1 with TRBJ2-1; 7 bases match TRBD1. This CDR3 has 15 amino acids. The V segment lost 0 bases and the J segment 6 bases; nucleotides outside the gene matches: 6. The V gene's germline CDR1 is SGHRS and CDR2 YFSETQ. The CDR3 here is CASSLEVTGPNEQFF. The CDR3 nucleotides read TGCGCCAGCAGCTTGGAAGTGACAGGGCCCAATGAGCAGTTCTTC.

This clonotype was observed at least ten times. The DNA for the CDR3 is TGCAGTGCTAGACCGGGACAGCTAAACTACGAGCAGTACTTC. Protein sequence: CSARPGQLNYEQYF. The rearrangement joins TRBV20-1 to TRBJ2-7; 7 bases agree with TRBD1. Germline assignment: CDR1 DFQATT and CDR2 SNEGSKA (reference sequence). The V and J ends lost 2 bases and 3 bases, in that order; junction bases with no gene match: 7. The CDR3 loop spans 14 amino acids.

This clonotype was seen at least ten times. V usage is TRBV12-3 or TRBV12-4 and J usage is TRBJ1-4; D is unresolved. The CDR3 has 15 amino acids. The ends were cut back, 10 bases at V and 3 bases at J, with 18 bases in the middle. The CDR3 protein is CATGKAGGSNEKLFF. In DNA form, the CDR3 reads TGTGCCACCGGCAAAGCGGGAGGGTCTAATGAAAAACTGTTTTTT.

This clonotype was observed a handful of times. The V and J genes are TRBV20-1 and TRBJ2-7; 8 bases fit TRBD2. CDR3 size: 13 residues. Germline loops: CDR1 DFQATT, CDR2 SNEGSKA (reference sequence). J lost 7 bases, V lost 3 bases, and 8 bases had no gene match. The CDR3 reads CSASPGGPQEQYF. DNA for the CDR3: TGCAGTGCTAGTCCGGGAGGGCCTCAGGAGCAGTACTTC.

This clonotype occurred a few times. The CDR3 loop is CASSYTLGLLPADQPQHF. As DNA, the CDR3 is TGTGCCAGCAGTTACACCCTGGGACTTCTCCCGGCGGATCAGCCCCAGCATTTT. The V call is TRBV6-2 or TRBV6-3, the J call TRBJ1-5; possible D gene TRBD1, 5 bases. The V end lost 2 bases, the J end lost 5 bases, and 22 bases lay between the germline ends. This CDR3 spans 18 amino acids. From germline, CDR1 is MNHEY and CDR2 SVGEGT.

This clonotype was found a few times. At one of its ends the junction is not consistent with the germline gene, which may arise from a read error. The chain couples TRBV20-1 to TRBJ1-5; D is perhaps TRBD1 (6 bases). This CDR3 contains 18 residues. Germline CDR1 DFQATT, CDR2 SNEGSKA (reference sequence). CDR3 amino acids: CCARDPAQIGGSNQPQHF. CDR3 sequence (DNA): TGCTGTGCTAGAGATCCGGCCCAGATAGGGGGTAGCAATCAGCCCCAGCATTTT.

This clonotype was observed a handful of times. This rearrangement joins TRBV5-1 to TRBJ2-1, with D perhaps TRBD1 (5 bases). There are 14 residues in the CDR3. Germline V gives CDR1 SGHRS, CDR2 YFSETQ. Trimming removed 0 bases from V and 3 bases from J, with 7 bases in between. The CDR3 here is CASSLGQIYNEQFF. CDR3 sequence (DNA): TGCGCCAGCAGCTTGGGACAGATCTACAATGAGCAGTTCTTC.

This clonotype was observed a few times. The V gene is TRBV5-6, the J gene TRBJ2-1, with 12 bases matching TRBD2. Looked up from germline, CDR1 is SGHDT and CDR2 is YYEEEE. J gave up 4 bases and V 4 bases, and 9 bases lay outside the gene matches. This CDR3 comprises 17 residues. In DNA, the CDR3 is TGTGCCAGCAGCCGGAGACTAGCGGGGGCCGTTTACAATGAGCAGTTCTTC. Amino acid sequence: CASSRRLAGAVYNEQFF. The whole variable domain, remainder taken from reference TRBV5-6 and TRBJ2-1, is DAGVTQSPTHLIKTRGQQVTLRCSPKSGHDTVSWYQQALGQGPQFIFQYYEEEERQRGNFPDRFSGHQFPNYSSELNVNALLLGDSALYLCASSRRLAGAVYNEQFFGPGTRLTVL.

The chain has TRBV2 and TRBJ2-1; 7 bases map to TRBD2. Germline CDR1 is SNHLY and CDR2 is FYNNEI. This CDR3 comprises 16 residues. Unmatched junction bases numbered 13, after V lost 7 bases and J lost 4 bases. CDR3 protein: CASTERAGDAYNEQFF. The CDR3 DNA follows: TGTGCCAGCACCGAGAGGGCGGGAGACGCGTACAATGAGCAGTTCTTC.

This clonotype was seen at least ten times. This sequence joins TRBV20-1 and TRBJ2-7; TRBD2 is a possible D gene (5 bases). This CDR3 is built from 12 residues. Germline values: CDR1 DFQATT, CDR2 SNEGSKA (reference sequence). V lost 6 bases and J lost 3, with 12 bases in between. The CDR3 DNA sequence: TGCAGTGCCCAAAGGGCGGGCTACGAGCAGTACTTC. Translating gives CSAQRAGYEQYF.

This clonotype was observed many times. CDR3 DNA: TGCAGCGTTGAAGGCAGCCTTCGGGATACGCAGTATTTT. Encoded protein: CSVEGSLRDTQYF. V gene TRBV29-1 combines with J gene TRBJ2-3; D gene unclear. CDR3 size: 13 residues. With 1 base removed from V and 6 bases from J, the gap between germline ends came to 11 bases. Germline V gene sequence: CDR1 SQVTM, CDR2 ANQGSEA.